This T cell receptor beta chain was profiled in a study of Graves' ophthalmopathy and Graves' hyperthyroidism. Findings and limits, study-wide: Most thyroid clonotypes expanded beyond 0.001 frequency were also found in blood.

RNA transcripts were the template, and TCR beta CDR3 regions were amplified from them. First-round RT-PCR employed HTBI primers, with a second-round multiplex PCR after it. TCRdb called the multiplex PCR reads again in MiXCR, with one record for every CDR3 protein. The table has 150,000 or so distinct CDR3 sequences, 39% seen once. Trimming cost V 5 bases and J 0 bases; bases outside gene matches: 6. This CDR3 comprises 16 residues. Germline CDR1 is LNHNV and CDR2 is YYDKDF (reference sequence). This clonotype was seen ten or more times. As yet, its antigen is unknown. Those donors who had ophthalmopathy presented with moderate-to-severe activity, a CAS of ≥3, a NOSPECS of ≥4 and a duration under 3 months. Clinical symptoms, serum thyroxine, TRAb, thyroid ultrasound and orbital computed tomography formed the basis of diagnosis.

Sample: peripheral blood. This sequence was found in a man aged 25 to 45 with Graves' ophthalmopathy. The J gene is TRBJ1-3, the V gene TRBV15; TRBD1 matches 8 bases. DNA of the CDR3: TGTGCCACCAGCGGGAGGACAGGGCCCTCTGGAAACACCATATATTTT. It is translated as CATSGRTGPSGNTIYF.